This TCR beta chain was sequenced in a study of T cells in localized non-small cell lung cancer. Study-wide points: Adjacent lung exhibited a median of about 50 among the 100 most abundant tumor clones. Tumor trailed uninvolved adjacent lung in T cell clonality, which peaked there.

Produced via immunoSEQ multiplex PCR; TCRdb's table is partial and in-frame only. The sample records roughly 25,000 clones, 80% to 95% being singletons. Concerning this clone itself: Its target is unknown.

This specimen was peripheral blood, taken before any cancer treatment. This TCR was recovered from a man aged 35 to 70 with stage III squamous cell lung carcinoma.

CDR3 sequence reads: CASSGAGVTDTQYF. CDR3 sequence (DNA): TGTGCCAGCAGTGGGGCAGGGGTCACAGATACGCAGTATTTT. V usage is TRBV7-9 and J usage is TRBJ2-3, with a tentative D call TRBD1 (6 bases). CDR3 length: 14 residues. Looked up from germline, CDR1 is SEHNR and CDR2 is FQNEAQ (reference sequence). Trimming pared 6 bases from V and 2 bases from J, leaving 12 bases between.